This TCR beta chain was documented in a study of control samples from healthy donors and cancer patients. This clone was detected once. Here immunoSEQ multiplex PCR was the method, and the copy in TCRdb shows in-frame clones only, minus some. The data show 150,000 to 200,000 clones, with 96% seen just once and 0.95% to 1.1% held by the top ten. The CDR3 runs 15 residues. V lost 3 bases to trimming and J lost 7 bases, with 18 bases between them. The germline CDR1 and CDR2 sequences are SNHLY and FYNNEI. This TCR came from a woman aged 25-40 years in good health. The sequenced material came from blood. The V and J genes are TRBV2 and TRBJ1-2; TRBD1 might be the D (5 bases). This CDR3 is CASSDSGGELSGYTF. DNA of the CDR3: TGTGCCAGCAGTGACTCTGGGGGGGAGTTGAGTGGCTACACCTTC.